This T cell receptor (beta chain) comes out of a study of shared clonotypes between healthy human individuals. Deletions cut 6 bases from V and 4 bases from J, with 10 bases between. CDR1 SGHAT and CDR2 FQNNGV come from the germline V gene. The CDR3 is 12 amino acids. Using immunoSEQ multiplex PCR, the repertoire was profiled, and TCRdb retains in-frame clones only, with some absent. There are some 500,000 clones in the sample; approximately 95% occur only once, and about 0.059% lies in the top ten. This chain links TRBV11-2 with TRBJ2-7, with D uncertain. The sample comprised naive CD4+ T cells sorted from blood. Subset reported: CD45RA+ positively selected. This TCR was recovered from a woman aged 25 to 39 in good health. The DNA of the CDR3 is TGTGCCAGCAGTCCCGGGCTATACGAGCAGTACTTC. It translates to CASSPGLYEQYF.